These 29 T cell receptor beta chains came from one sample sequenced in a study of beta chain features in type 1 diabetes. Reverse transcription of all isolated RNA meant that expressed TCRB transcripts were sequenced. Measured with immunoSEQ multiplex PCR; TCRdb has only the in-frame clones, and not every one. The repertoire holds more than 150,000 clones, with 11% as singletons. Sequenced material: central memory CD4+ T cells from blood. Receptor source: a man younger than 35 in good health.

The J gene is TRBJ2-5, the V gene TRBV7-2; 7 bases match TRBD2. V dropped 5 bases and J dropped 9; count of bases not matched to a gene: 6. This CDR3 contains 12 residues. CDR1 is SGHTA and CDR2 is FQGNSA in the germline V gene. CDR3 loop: CASSPTSRAQYF. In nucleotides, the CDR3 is TGTGCCAGCAGCCCGACTAGCCGGGCCCAGTACTTC.

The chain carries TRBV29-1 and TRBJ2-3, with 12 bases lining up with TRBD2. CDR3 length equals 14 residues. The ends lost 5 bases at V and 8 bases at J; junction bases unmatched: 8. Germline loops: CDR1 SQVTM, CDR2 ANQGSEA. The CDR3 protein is CSVTTSGSSGTQYF. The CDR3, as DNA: TGCAGCGTTACGACTAGCGGGAGTTCGGGTACGCAGTATTTT.

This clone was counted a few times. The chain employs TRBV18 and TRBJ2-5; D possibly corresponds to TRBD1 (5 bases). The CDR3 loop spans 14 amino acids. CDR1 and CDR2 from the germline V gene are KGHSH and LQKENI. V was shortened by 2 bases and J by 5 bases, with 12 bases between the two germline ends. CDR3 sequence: CASSPTQGSETQYF. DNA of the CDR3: TGTGCCAGCTCACCAACCCAGGGCTCGGAGACCCAGTACTTC.

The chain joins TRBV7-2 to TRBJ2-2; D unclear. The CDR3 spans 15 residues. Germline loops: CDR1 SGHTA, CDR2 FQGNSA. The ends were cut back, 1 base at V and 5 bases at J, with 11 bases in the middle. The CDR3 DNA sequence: TGTGCCAGCAGCTTAGAAGTCGCGAGGACCGGGGAGCTGTTTTTT. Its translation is CASSLEVARTGELFF.

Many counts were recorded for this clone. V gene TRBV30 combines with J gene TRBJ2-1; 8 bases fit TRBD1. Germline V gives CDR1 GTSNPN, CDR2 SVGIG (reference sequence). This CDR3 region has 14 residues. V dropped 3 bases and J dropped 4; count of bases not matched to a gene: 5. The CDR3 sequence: CAWSGQGAYNEQFF. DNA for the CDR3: TGTGCCTGGAGCGGGCAGGGGGCATACAATGAGCAGTTCTTC.

The CDR3 DNA follows: TGTGCCAGCAGCGTAATGTCGGGCCCCGGAGACGAGCAGTACTTC. Translated: CASSVMSGPGDEQYF. The chain is built from TRBV9 and TRBJ2-7, with D unresolved. Between the trimmed V and J ends, which lost 1 base and 5 bases, there was a span of 16 bases. Germline V CDR1 and CDR2: SGDLS, YYNGEE. The CDR3 sequence is 15 residues long.

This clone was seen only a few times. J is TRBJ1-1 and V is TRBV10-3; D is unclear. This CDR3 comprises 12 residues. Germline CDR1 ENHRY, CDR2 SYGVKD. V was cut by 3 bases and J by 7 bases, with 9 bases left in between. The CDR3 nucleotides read TGTGCCATCAGTGAAGCTTCAGGTGAAGCTTTCTTT. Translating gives CAISEASGEAFF.

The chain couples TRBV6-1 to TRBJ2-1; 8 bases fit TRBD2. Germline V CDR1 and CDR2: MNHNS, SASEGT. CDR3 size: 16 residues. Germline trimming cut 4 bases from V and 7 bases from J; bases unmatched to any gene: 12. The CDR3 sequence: CASSAFGGAVRNEQFF. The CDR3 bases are TGTGCCAGCAGTGCTTTCGGGGGGGCCGTTCGGAATGAGCAGTTCTTC.

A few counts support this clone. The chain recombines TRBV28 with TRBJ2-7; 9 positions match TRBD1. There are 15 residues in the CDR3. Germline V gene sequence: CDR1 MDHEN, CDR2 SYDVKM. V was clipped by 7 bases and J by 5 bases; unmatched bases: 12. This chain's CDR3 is CASTPRGQGGHEQYF. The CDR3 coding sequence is TGTGCCAGCACCCCTCGGGGACAGGGTGGACACGAGCAGTACTTC.

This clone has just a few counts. CDR3: CASSIESVPDTQYF. In DNA, the CDR3 is TGTGCCAGTAGTATAGAGTCCGTCCCAGATACGCAGTATTTT. The chain joins TRBV19 to TRBJ2-3; D call uncertain. Germline V gene data show CDR1 as LNHDA and CDR2 as SQIVND (reference sequence). The CDR3 is made up of 14 amino acids. The V gene lost 0 bases and the J gene lost 4 bases, with 8 bases spanning the gap.

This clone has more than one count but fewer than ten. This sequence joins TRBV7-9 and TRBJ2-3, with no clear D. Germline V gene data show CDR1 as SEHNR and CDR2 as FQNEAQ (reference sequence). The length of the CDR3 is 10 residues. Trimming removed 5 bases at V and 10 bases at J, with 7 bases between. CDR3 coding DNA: TGTGCCAGCAGCCCGGGCCCGCAGTATTTT. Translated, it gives CASSPGPQYF.

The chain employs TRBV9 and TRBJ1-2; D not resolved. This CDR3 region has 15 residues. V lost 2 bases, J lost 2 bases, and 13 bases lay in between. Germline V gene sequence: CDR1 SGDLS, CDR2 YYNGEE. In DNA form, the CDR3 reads TGTGCCAGCAGCGTGAGCCCCCAGGAGAACTATGGCTACACCTTC. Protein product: CASSVSPQENYGYTF.

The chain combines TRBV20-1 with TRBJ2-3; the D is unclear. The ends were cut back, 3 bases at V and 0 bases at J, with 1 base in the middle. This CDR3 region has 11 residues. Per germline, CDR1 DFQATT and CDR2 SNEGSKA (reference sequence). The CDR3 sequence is CSARSTDTQYF. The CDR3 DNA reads TGCAGTGCTAGGAGCACAGATACGCAGTATTTT.

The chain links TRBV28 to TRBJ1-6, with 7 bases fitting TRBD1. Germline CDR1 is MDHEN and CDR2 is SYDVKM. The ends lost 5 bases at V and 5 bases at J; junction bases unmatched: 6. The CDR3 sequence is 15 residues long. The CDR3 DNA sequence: TGTGCCAGCAGTCCGATCGACAGGGATAATTCACCCCTCCACTTT. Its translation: CASSPIDRDNSPLHF.

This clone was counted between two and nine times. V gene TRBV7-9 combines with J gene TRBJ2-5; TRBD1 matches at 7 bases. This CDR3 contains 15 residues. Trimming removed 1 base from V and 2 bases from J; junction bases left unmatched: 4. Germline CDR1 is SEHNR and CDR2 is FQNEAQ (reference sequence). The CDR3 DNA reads TGTGCCAGCAGCTTAGTTCCGGGACAGCAAGAGACCCAGTACTTC. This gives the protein CASSLVPGQQETQYF.

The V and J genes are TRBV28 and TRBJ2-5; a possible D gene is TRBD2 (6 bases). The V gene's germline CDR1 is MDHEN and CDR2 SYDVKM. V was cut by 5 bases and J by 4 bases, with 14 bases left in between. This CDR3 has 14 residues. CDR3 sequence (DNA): TGTGCCAGCAGTAGGGGCGGCGGGACAGAGACCCAGTACTTC. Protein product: CASSRGGGTETQYF.

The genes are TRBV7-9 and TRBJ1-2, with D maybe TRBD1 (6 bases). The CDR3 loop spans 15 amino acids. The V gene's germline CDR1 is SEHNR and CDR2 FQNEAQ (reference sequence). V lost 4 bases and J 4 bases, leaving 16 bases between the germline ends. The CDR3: CASSSAGGLTYGYTF. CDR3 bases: TGTGCCAGCAGCTCCGCCGGGGGGCTCACCTATGGCTACACCTTC.

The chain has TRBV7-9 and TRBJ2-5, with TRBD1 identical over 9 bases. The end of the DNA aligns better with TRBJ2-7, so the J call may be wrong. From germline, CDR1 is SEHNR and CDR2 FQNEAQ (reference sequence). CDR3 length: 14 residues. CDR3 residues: CASSRPGQGNEQYF. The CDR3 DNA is TGTGCCAGCAGCCGTCCGGGACAGGGCAACGAGCAGTACTTC.

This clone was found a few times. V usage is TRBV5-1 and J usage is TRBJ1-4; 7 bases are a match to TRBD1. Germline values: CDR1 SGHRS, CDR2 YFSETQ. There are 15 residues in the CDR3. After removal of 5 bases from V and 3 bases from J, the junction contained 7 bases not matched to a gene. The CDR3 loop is CASRRGDSANEKLFF. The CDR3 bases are TGCGCCAGCAGACGCGGGGACAGCGCTAATGAAAAACTGTTTTTT.

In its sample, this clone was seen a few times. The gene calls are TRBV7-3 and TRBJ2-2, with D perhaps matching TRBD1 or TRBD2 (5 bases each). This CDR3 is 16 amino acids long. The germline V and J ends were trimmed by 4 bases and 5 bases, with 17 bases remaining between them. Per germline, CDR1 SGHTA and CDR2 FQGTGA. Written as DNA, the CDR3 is TGTGCCAGCAGCTCGTCGTCCGGGACGCCAACCGGGGAGCTGTTTTTT. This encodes CASSSSSGTPTGELFF.

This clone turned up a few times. Here the CDR3 DNA reads TGTGCCAGCAGATGGAGCAATCAGCCCCAGCATTTT. This translates into CASRWSNQPQHF. The gene calls are TRBV28 and TRBJ1-5; D gene unclear. V lost 6 bases and J lost 1, with 4 bases in between. The CDR3 has 12 residues. Germline V gives CDR1 MDHEN, CDR2 SYDVKM.

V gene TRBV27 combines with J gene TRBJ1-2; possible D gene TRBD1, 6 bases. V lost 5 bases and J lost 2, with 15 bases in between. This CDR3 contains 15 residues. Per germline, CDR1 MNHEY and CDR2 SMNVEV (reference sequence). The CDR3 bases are TGTGCCAGCAGTCTTCTCGGGGGCCCAAACTATGGCTACACCTTC. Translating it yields CASSLLGGPNYGYTF.

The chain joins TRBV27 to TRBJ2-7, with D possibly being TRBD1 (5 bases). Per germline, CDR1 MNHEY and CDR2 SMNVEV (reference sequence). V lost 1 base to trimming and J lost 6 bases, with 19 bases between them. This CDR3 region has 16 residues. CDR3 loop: CASSLLGSGKVGEQYF. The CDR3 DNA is TGTGCCAGCAGTTTATTGGGGTCAGGGAAAGTGGGCGAGCAGTACTTC.

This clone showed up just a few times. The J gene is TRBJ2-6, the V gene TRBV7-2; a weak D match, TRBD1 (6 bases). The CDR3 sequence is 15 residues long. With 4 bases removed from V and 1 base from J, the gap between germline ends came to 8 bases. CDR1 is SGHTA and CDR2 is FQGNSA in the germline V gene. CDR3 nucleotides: TGTGCCAGCAGCTCGAGGGGGTCTGGGGCCAACGTCCTGACTTTC. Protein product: CASSSRGSGANVLTF.

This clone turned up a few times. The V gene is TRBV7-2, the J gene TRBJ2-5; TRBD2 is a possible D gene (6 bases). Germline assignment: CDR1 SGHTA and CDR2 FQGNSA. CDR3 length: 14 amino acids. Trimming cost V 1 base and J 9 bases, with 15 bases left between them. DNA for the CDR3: TGTGCCAGCAGCTTAGGGGGACTCGCAAGGGCCCAGTACTTC. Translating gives CASSLGGLARAQYF.

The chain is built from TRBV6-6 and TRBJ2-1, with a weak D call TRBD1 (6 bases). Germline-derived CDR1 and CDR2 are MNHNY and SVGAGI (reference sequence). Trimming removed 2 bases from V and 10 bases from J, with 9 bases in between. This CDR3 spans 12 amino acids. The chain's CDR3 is CASSYEGQEQFF. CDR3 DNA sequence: TGTGCCAGCAGTTACGAGGGACAAGAGCAGTTCTTC.

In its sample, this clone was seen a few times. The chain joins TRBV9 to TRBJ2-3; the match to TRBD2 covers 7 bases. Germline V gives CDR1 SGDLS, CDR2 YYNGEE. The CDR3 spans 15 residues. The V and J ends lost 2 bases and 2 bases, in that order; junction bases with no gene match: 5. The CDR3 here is CASSVGLVSTDTQYF. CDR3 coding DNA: TGTGCCAGCAGCGTCGGACTAGTCTCCACAGATACGCAGTATTTT.

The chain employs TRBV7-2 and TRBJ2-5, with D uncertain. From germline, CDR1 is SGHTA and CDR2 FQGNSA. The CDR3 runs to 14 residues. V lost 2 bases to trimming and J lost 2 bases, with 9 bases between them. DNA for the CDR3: TGTGCCAGCAGCTTATCACGGATTCAAGAGACCCAGTACTTC. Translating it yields CASSLSRIQETQYF.

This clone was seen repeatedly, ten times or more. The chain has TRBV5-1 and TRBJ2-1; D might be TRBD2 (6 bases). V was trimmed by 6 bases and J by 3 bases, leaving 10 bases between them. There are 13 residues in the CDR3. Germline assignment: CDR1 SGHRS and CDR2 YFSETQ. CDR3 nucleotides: TGCGCCAGCACGGGGGACCTCTACAATGAGCAGTTCTTC. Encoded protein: CASTGDLYNEQFF.